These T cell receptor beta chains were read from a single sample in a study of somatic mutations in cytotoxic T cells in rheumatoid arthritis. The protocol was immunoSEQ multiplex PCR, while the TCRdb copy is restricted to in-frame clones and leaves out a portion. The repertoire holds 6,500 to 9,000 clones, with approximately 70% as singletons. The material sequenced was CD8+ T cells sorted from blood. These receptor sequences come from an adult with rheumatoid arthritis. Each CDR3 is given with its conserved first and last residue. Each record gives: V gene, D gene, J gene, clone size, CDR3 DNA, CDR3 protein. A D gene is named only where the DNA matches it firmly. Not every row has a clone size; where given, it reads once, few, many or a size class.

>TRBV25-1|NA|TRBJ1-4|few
TGTGCCACCGCGGGGGGGGGCTGGGATGAAAAACTGTTTTTT
CATAGGGWDEKLFF
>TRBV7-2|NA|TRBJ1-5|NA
TGTGCCAGCAGCCCCCGATCGGGGCAAGGTCAGCCCCAGCATTTT
CASSPRSGQGQPQHF
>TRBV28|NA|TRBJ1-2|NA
TGTGCCAGCAGACCCCTTCTGGGCGGTACTAACTATGGCTACACCTTC
CASRPLLGGTNYGYTF
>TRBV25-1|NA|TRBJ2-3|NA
TGTGCCAGCAGTGAAGGCGTGCGACGGCTGGATACGCAGTATTTT
CASSEGVRRLDTQYF
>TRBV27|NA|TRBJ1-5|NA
TGTGCCAGCAGTTTAAGCAGCTTCAATCAGCCCCAGCATTTT
CASSLSSFNQPQHF
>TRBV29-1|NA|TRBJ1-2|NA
TGCAGCGTTGAGATCGGGGGGACTGGCTACACCTTC
CSVEIGGTGYTF
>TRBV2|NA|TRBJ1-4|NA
TGTGCCAGCAGCGGGGGCCGTGAAAAACTGTTTTTT
CASSGGREKLFF
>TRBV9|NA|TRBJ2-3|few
TGTGCCAGCAGCGTAGGCTGGGGGAGGTCAGATACGCAGTATTTT
CASSVGWGRSDTQYF
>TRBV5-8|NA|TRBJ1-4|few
TGTGCCAGCAGCTTGGCCGGGGTAGAAGGAAAACTGTTTTTT
CASSLAGVEGKLFF
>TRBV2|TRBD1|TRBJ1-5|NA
TGTGCCAGCACAGGGGGGCCCGGGACCTATAGCAATCAGCCCCAGCATTTT
CASTGGPGTYSNQPQHF
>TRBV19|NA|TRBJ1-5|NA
TGTGCCAGTAGTATAGATCTGCAATATAGCAATCAGCCCCAGCATTTT
CASSIDLQYSNQPQHF
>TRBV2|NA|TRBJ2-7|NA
TGTGCCAGCAGTGAAGAAGAGGAGAATGGAGGACCCTACGAGCAGTACTTC
CASSEEEENGGPYEQYF
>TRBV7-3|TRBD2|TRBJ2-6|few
TGTGCCAGCAGCCTCCCCGGGGGGGACACCTTTACCTCTGGGGCCAACGTCCTGACTTTC
CASSLPGGDTFTSGANVLTF
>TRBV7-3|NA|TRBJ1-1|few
TGTGCCAGCAGCGCGCCTGAAGCTTTCTTT
CASSAPEAFF
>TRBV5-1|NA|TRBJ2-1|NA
TGCGCCAGCAGCTCGCCTCATAGCGGAGTCTCCTACAATGAGCAGTTCTTC
CASSSPHSGVSYNEQFF
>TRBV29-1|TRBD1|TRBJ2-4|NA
TGCAGCGTTGAAGAGAGGGGGCGCGGGAACATTCAGTACTTC
CSVEERGRGNIQYF
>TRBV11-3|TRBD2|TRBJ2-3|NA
TGTGCCAGCAGCCAAGGACTAGCGGCAGATACGCAGTATTTT
CASSQGLAADTQYF
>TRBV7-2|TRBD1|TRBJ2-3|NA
TGTGCCAGCAGCACCGGACAGGGGACAGATACGCAGTATTTT
CASSTGQGTDTQYF
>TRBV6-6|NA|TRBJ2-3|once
TGTGCCAGCAGTACCGCTGTCGGGACGCAGTATTTT
CASSTAVGTQYF
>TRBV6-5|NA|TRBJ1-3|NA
TGTGCCAGCAGTTACGGGACGGCTGGAAACACCATATATTTT
CASSYGTAGNTIYF
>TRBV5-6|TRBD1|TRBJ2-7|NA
TGTGCCAGCAGCCTCGGGGGACAGGGGTGGGAGCAGTACTTC
CASSLGGQGWEQYF
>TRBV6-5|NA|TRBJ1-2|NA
TGTGCCAGCAGCCCTGGACCGATTAACTATGGCTACACCTTC
CASSPGPINYGYTF
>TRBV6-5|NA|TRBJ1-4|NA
TGTGCCAGCTCGTTAGGGGGGGTAGAGTTTTTT
CASSLGGVEFF
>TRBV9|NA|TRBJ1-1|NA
TGTGCCAGCAGCGTGGGCTCAGGGAGAGGCACTGAAGCTTTCTTT
CASSVGSGRGTEAFF
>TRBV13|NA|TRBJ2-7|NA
TGTGCCAGCAGCTTCCGGACAGCCTACGAGCAGTACTTC
CASSFRTAYEQYF
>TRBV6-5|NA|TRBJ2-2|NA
TGTGCCAGCAGTTACAGGGAGACCGGGGAGCTGTTTTTT
CASSYRETGELFF
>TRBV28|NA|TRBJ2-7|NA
TGTGCCAGCAGTTCGCAGTCTACAGGGCTCGAGCAGTACTTC
CASSSQSTGLEQYF
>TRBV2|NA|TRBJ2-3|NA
TGTGCCAGCAGTGATCCGCGGGATAGCACAGATACGCAGTATTTT
CASSDPRDSTDTQYF
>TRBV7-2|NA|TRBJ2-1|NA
TGTGCCAGCGGCTATGGGGTAGGGCACAATGAGCAGTTCTTC
CASGYGVGHNEQFF
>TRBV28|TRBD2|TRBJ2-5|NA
TGTGCCAGCAGTTTACCGGGACCGGGGGGAAAGACCCAGTACTTC
CASSLPGPGGKTQYF
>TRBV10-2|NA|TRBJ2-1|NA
TGCGCCAGCAGTGAACGTGGTACCCACAATGAGCAGTTCTTC
CASSERGTHNEQFF
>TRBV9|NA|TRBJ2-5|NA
TGTGCCAGCGGGGACCGGGCGGGGAGCCAAGAGACCCAGTACTTC
CASGDRAGSQETQYF
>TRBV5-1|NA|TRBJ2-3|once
TGCGCCAGCAGCCCTGGTTCTAGCGACACAGATACGCAGTATTTT
CASSPGSSDTDTQYF
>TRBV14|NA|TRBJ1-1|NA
TGTGCCAGCAGCAAGATATTGAACACTGAAGCTTTCTTT
CASSKILNTEAFF
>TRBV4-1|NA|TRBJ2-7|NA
TGCGCCAGCAGCCAAGAAGCCCAGGCCTACGAGCAGTACTTC
CASSQEAQAYEQYF
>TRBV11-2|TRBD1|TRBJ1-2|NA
TGTGCCAGCGACGATTCAGGGGGCTCCTATGGCTACACCTTC
CASDDSGGSYGYTF
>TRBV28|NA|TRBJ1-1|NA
TGTGCCAGCAGTTGGGGACTCCTTGAAGCTTTCTTT
CASSWGLLEAFF
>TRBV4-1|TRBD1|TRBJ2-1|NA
TGCGCCAGCAGCCAATCTACGACAGGGTGGGATGAGCAGTTCTTC
CASSQSTTGWDEQFF
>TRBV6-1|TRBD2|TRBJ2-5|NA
TGTGCCAGCAGTGAAATTAGCGGGGACCAAGAGACCCAGTACTTC
CASSEISGDQETQYF
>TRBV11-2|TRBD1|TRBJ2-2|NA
TGTGCCAGCAGCTCCTGGGACAGCTCGAACACCGGGGAGCTGTTTTTT
CASSSWDSSNTGELFF
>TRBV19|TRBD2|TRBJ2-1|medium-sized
TGTGCCAGTAGTACGACTAGCGGGGTTTACAATGAGCAGTTCTTC
CASSTTSGVYNEQFF
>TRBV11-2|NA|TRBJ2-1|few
TGTGCCAGCAGCCCACTAGTTTCGGCCCTTAGCTCCTACAATGAGCAGTTCTTC
CASSPLVSALSSYNEQFF
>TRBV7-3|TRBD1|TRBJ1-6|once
TGTGCCAGCAGCCCAAAGGACAGGGGGGCAAATTCACCCCTCCACTTT
CASSPKDRGANSPLHF
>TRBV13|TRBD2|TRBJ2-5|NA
TGTGCCAGCAGCGGGCGGGGACTAGCGGGGGCCCAAGAGACCCAGTACTTC
CASSGRGLAGAQETQYF
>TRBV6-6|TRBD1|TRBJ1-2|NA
TGTGCCAGCAGTTCGGGACAGAAACTATATGGCTACACCTTC
CASSSGQKLYGYTF
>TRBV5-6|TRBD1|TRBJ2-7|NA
TGTGCCAGCAGCGGCGGGACAGGGAACGAGCAGTACTTC
CASSGGTGNEQYF
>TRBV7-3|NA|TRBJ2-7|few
TGTGCCAGCAGCTTATCCCTATCCCCCGTGTACTTC
CASSLSLSPVYF
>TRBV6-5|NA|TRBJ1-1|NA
TGTGCCAGCAGTTACTCCGGGAGGGAAGCTTTCTTT
CASSYSGREAFF
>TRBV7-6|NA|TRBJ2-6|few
TGTGCCAGCAGCCCGTCAAATGAATCTCAAAGTCGGGCCAACGTCCTGACTTTC
CASSPSNESQSRANVLTF
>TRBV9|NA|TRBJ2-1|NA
TGTGCCAGCACCCTAAGTAAGGACAGCTCCTACAATGAGCAGTTCTTC
CASTLSKDSSYNEQFF